This TCR beta chain emerged from a study of T cell repertoires in aging, cancer and after chemotherapy. In the study overall: Donor ages fell into six groups from 30 or younger up to 70 or older. Pre- and post-chemotherapy samples were paired from glioblastoma patients treated with temozolomide-based therapy. Millions of TCR reads were in the whole dataset. The study's findings and limits: Healthy donors lost TCR diversity with age mainly through richness, cancer patients through richness and evenness.

CDR3 size: 16 residues. Germline CDR1 SGHKS, CDR2 YYEKEE (reference sequence). V lost 7 bases to trimming and J lost 0 bases; unmatched junction nucleotides: 4. The template was genomic DNA from peripheral blood, not RNA. TRB rearrangements spanning V, D and J were amplified using mixed TRB-A/B primers. TCRdb re-analysed the multiplex PCR reads in MiXCR, keeping a single row per CDR3 protein. The table lists 2,300 or so distinct CDR3 sequences, roughly 25% of them singletons. This clonotype is medium-sized. Its antigen remains unidentified. Material for sequencing was blood. The receptor was derived from a human donor with a solid tumor. The rearrangement uses TRBV5-5 and TRBJ2-3; TRBD2 matches at 14 bases. CDR3: CASPGLAGGSTDTQYF. In nucleotides, the CDR3 is TGTGCCAGCCCAGGACTAGCGGGAGGAAGCACAGATACGCAGTATTTT.